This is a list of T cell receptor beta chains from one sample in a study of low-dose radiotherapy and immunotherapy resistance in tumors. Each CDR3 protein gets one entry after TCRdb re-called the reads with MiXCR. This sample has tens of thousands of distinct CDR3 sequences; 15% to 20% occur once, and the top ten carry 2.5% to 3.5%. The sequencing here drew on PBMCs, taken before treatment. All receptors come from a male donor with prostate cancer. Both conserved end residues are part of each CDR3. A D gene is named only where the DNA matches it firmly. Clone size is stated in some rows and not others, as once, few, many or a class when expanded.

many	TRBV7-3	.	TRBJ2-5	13	CASSRGAEETQYF	TGTGCCAGCAGTCGGGGGGCCGAAGAGACCCAGTACTTC
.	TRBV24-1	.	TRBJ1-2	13	CATSPSGSGDYTF	TGTGCCACCAGTCCTTCGGGGTCTGGGGACTACACCTTC
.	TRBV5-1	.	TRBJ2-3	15	CASSLSQAGTDTQYF	TGCGCCAGCAGCTTGTCACAGGCGGGAACAGATACGCAGTATTTT
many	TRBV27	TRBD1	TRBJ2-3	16	CASSSTGTGGSDTQYF	TGTGCCAGCAGTTCGACCGGGACAGGGGGCTCGGATACGCAGTATTTT
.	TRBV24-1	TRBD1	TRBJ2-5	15	CATSDPGQGTETQYF	TGTGCCACCAGTGACCCTGGACAGGGGACAGAGACCCAGTACTTC
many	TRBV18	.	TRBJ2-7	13	CASSPQGTYEQYF	TGTGCCAGCTCACCACAGGGGACCTACGAGCAGTACTTC
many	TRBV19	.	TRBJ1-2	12	CASNVLGNGYTF	TGTGCCAGTAATGTGTTGGGAAATGGCTACACCTTC
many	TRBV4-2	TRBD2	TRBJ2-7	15	CASSQEPSGGYEQYF	TGTGCCAGCAGCCAAGAACCTAGCGGGGGGTACGAGCAGTACTTC
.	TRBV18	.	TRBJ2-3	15	CASSPQLVRTDTQYF	TGTGCCAGCTCACCACAACTAGTGCGCACAGATACGCAGTATTTT
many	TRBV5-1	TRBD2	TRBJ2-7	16	CASSPRSGGPRGEQYF	TGCGCCAGCAGCCCCCGCTCGGGGGGGCCTCGAGGCGAGCAGTACTTC
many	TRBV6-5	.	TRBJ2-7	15	CASSYTRDRNYEQYF	TGTGCCAGCAGTTACACTCGCGACAGGAACTACGAGCAGTACTTC
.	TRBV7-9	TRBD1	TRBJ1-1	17	CASSLLPTGRVRTEAFF	TGTGCCAGCAGCTTACTCCCGACAGGGAGGGTACGCACTGAAGCTTTCTTT
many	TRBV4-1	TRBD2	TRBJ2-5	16	CASSQYGLAGSETQYF	TGCGCCAGCAGCCAGTATGGACTAGCTGGATCAGAGACCCAGTACTTC
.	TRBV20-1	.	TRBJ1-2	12	CSAPSGGDGYTF	TGCAGTGCTCCCTCCGGCGGGGATGGCTACACCTTC
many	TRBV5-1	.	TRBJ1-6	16	CASRYQGSSYNSPLHF	TGCGCCAGCAGATATCAGGGGAGCTCCTATAATTCACCCCTCCACTTT
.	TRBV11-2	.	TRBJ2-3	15	CASSPFTLSTDTQYF	TGTGCCAGCAGCCCGTTCACCCTTAGCACAGATACGCAGTATTTT
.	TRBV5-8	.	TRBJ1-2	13	CASSLGRHYGYTF	TGTGCCAGCAGCTTGGGACGGCACTATGGCTACACCTTC
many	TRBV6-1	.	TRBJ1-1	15	CASSDLYRANTEAFF	TGTGCCAGCAGTGATCTATACAGGGCGAACACTGAAGCTTTCTTT
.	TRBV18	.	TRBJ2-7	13	CASSPRVSYEQYF	TGTGCCAGCTCACCGCGGGTTTCCTACGAGCAGTACTTC
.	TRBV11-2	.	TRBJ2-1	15	CASIRSPAIYNEQFF	TGTGCCAGCATCCGCAGTCCCGCGATTTACAATGAGCAGTTCTTC
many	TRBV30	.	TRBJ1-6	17	CAWSLTGSPTYNSPLHF	TGTGCCTGGAGCCTCACAGGGTCCCCCACCTATAATTCACCCCTCCACTTT
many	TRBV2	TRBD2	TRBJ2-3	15	CASSEGAGSTDTQYF	TGTGCCAGCAGTGAAGGAGCGGGGAGCACAGATACGCAGTATTTT